This is a list of T cell receptor beta chains from one sample in a study of shared clonotypes between healthy human individuals. The assay was immunoSEQ multiplex PCR, and TCRdb's table has in-frame clones only and misses some. This table has under 550,000 clones, approximately 95% appearing once. The sample was naive CD4+ T cells sorted from blood. The receptors shown here come from a woman between 25 and 40 years old in good health. The CDR3 runs from the conserved cysteine through the conserved F or W. A D gene is named only where the DNA matches it firmly. A clone size is listed for some rows: how often the clone was seen (once, few, many), or a class if it is expanded.

D gene: -
clone size: -
V gene: TRBV19
J gene: TRBJ2-1
CDR3 DNA: TGTGCCAGTAGTACTATATCAGGGGTGTCGGGTAACAATGAGCAGTTCTTC
CDR3 protein: CASSTISGVSGNNEQFF

D gene: -
clone size: -
V gene: TRBV5-1
J gene: TRBJ2-2
CDR3 DNA: TGCGCCAGCAGCTTTGTGGTCACCGGGGAGCTGTTTTTT
CDR3 protein: CASSFVVTGELFF

D gene: TRBD2
clone size: -
V gene: TRBV9
J gene: TRBJ2-3
CDR3 DNA: TGTGCCAGCAGCGTTGTAGCGGGAGGGCCGGGGGATACGCAGTATTTT
CDR3 protein: CASSVVAGGPGDTQYF

D gene: -
clone size: -
V gene: TRBV21-1
J gene: TRBJ2-1
CDR3 DNA: TGTGCCAGCAGCAAAAAAGGTACTAGCCACAATGAGCAGTTCTTC
CDR3 protein: CASSKKGTSHNEQFF

D gene: -
clone size: -
V gene: TRBV28
J gene: TRBJ1-1
CDR3 DNA: TGTGCCAGCCTGGCACAGTATTACACTGAAGCTTTCTTT
CDR3 protein: CASLAQYYTEAFF

D gene: -
clone size: -
V gene: TRBV4-1
J gene: TRBJ1-3
CDR3 DNA: TGCGCCAGCAGCCCTCGGGCTATAATGGGGAACACCATATATTTT
CDR3 protein: CASSPRAIMGNTIYF

D gene: -
clone size: -
V gene: TRBV4-1
J gene: TRBJ1-2
CDR3 DNA: TGCGCCAGCAGCCAAGACGGGAGGGGTCCCCCTTATGGCTACACCTTC
CDR3 protein: CASSQDGRGPPYGYTF

D gene: -
clone size: -
V gene: TRBV6-1
J gene: TRBJ1-2
CDR3 DNA: TGTGCCAGCAGAGAGGGACTGACCCGCGCCGCTGGCTACACCTTC
CDR3 protein: CASREGLTRAAGYTF

D gene: TRBD2
clone size: once
V gene: TRBV27
J gene: TRBJ2-7
CDR3 DNA: TGTGCCAGCGCCGACTCGGGACTAGCCTCCTACGAGCAGTACTTC
CDR3 protein: CASADSGLASYEQYF

D gene: -
clone size: -
V gene: TRBV19
J gene: TRBJ2-7
CDR3 DNA: TGTGCCAGTAGAAGTGGTCGGACCAGCTCCTACGAGCAGTACTTC
CDR3 protein: CASRSGRTSSYEQYF

D gene: -
clone size: -
V gene: TRBV7-8
J gene: TRBJ2-7
CDR3 DNA: TGTGCCAGCAGCTTTCTGACTAGTGGATCTTACGAGCAGTACTTC
CDR3 protein: CASSFLTSGSYEQYF

D gene: TRBD1
clone size: -
V gene: TRBV25-1
J gene: TRBJ1-3
CDR3 DNA: TGTGCCAGCAGTGGATACGGACAGGTCTCTGGAAACACCATATATTTT
CDR3 protein: CASSGYGQVSGNTIYF

D gene: TRBD2
clone size: few
V gene: TRBV5-1
J gene: TRBJ2-7
CDR3 DNA: TGCGCCAGCAGCCAGACTAGCGGGAGCTCCTACGAGCAGTACTTC
CDR3 protein: CASSQTSGSSYEQYF

D gene: -
clone size: -
V gene: TRBV7-9
J gene: TRBJ2-3
CDR3 DNA: TGTGCCAGCAGCTTAGTGGACGGGTACACAGATACGCAGTATTTT
CDR3 protein: CASSLVDGYTDTQYF

D gene: -
clone size: -
V gene: TRBV10-3
J gene: TRBJ2-1
CDR3 DNA: TGTGCCATCAGTGCCCAGCTCGTTGGGAATGAGCAGTTCTTC
CDR3 protein: CAISAQLVGNEQFF

D gene: -
clone size: -
V gene: TRBV4-1
J gene: TRBJ2-5
CDR3 DNA: TGCGCCAGCAGCCACCCGGGACGGCTGTACCAAGAGACCCAGTACTTC
CDR3 protein: CASSHPGRLYQETQYF

D gene: -
clone size: once
V gene: TRBV15
J gene: TRBJ2-1
CDR3 DNA: TGTGCCACCAGCAGGGGACCAGCTGGGGGTTACAATGAGCAGTTCTTC
CDR3 protein: CATSRGPAGGYNEQFF

D gene: TRBD1
clone size: -
V gene: TRBV19
J gene: TRBJ2-3
CDR3 DNA: TGTGCCAGTAGTAGTGACAGGGGGCGCAACACAGATACGCAGTATTTT
CDR3 protein: CASSSDRGRNTDTQYF

D gene: TRBD2
clone size: -
V gene: TRBV18
J gene: TRBJ2-3
CDR3 DNA: TGTGCCAGCTCACGACTAGCGACTACAAGCACAGATACGCAGTATTTT
CDR3 protein: CASSRLATTSTDTQYF

D gene: -
clone size: -
V gene: TRBV6-4
J gene: TRBJ2-3
CDR3 DNA: TGTGCCAGCAGCAGTGAGCGGACTAGCACAGATACGCAGTATTTT
CDR3 protein: CASSSERTSTDTQYF

D gene: TRBD1
clone size: -
V gene: TRBV28
J gene: TRBJ1-6
CDR3 DNA: TGTGCCAGCAGCCCAGGACAGGGGAACAATTCACCCCTCCACTTT
CDR3 protein: CASSPGQGNNSPLHF

D gene: -
clone size: -
V gene: TRBV30
J gene: TRBJ2-1
CDR3 DNA: TGTGCCTGGAGTACGGGGAGTGAGCAGTTCTTC
CDR3 protein: CAWSTGSEQFF

D gene: TRBD2
clone size: -
V gene: TRBV5-1
J gene: TRBJ2-1
CDR3 DNA: TGCGCCAGCAGCTTGCTAGCGGACAATGAGCAGTTCTTC
CDR3 protein: CASSLLADNEQFF

D gene: -
clone size: -
V gene: TRBV10-3
J gene: TRBJ1-2
CDR3 DNA: TGTGCCATCAGGCCCTCCGGGGGTGACTATGGCTACACCTTC
CDR3 protein: CAIRPSGGDYGYTF

D gene: TRBD2
clone size: -
V gene: TRBV7-2
J gene: TRBJ2-7
CDR3 DNA: TGTGCCAGCAGCTTAGATGGGACTAGCTCCTACGAGCAGTACTTC
CDR3 protein: CASSLDGTSSYEQYF

D gene: TRBD2
clone size: -
V gene: TRBV28
J gene: TRBJ2-7
CDR3 DNA: TGTGCCAGCAGCCCTCCCGGGAAGCGGGAGAGCGAGCAGTACTTC
CDR3 protein: CASSPPGKRESEQYF

D gene: TRBD2
clone size: -
V gene: TRBV28
J gene: TRBJ2-1
CDR3 DNA: TGTGCCAGCACCACGGGACTAGCGGGGCCAAGTGACAATGAGCAGTTCTTC
CDR3 protein: CASTTGLAGPSDNEQFF

D gene: -
clone size: once
V gene: TRBV5-1
J gene: TRBJ2-6
CDR3 DNA: TGCGCCAGCAGCTTGGCCGGGAACGGGGCCAACGTCCTGACTTTC
CDR3 protein: CASSLAGNGANVLTF

D gene: -
clone size: -
V gene: TRBV6-6
J gene: TRBJ1-3
CDR3 DNA: TGTGCCACCGCAACTGGCTCCTCTGGAAACACCATATATTTT
CDR3 protein: CATATGSSGNTIYF

D gene: -
clone size: -
V gene: TRBV18
J gene: TRBJ1-5
CDR3 DNA: TGTGCCAGCTCACCCCTCCTGGGTGACGATCAGCCCCAGCATTTT
CDR3 protein: CASSPLLGDDQPQHF

D gene: TRBD1
clone size: -
V gene: TRBV2
J gene: TRBJ2-7
CDR3 DNA: TGTGCCAGCAGTATCGGGACAGGTCGCGAGCAGTACTTC
CDR3 protein: CASSIGTGREQYF

D gene: TRBD1
clone size: -
V gene: TRBV27
J gene: TRBJ2-5
CDR3 DNA: TGTGCCAGCAGTACTCGTCCGGGACAGTCTTCCGAGACCCAGTACTTC
CDR3 protein: CASSTRPGQSSETQYF

D gene: -
clone size: -
V gene: TRBV20-1
J gene: TRBJ2-1
CDR3 DNA: TGCAGTGCTAGACGGCGGGTGGAGTTCTTC
CDR3 protein: CSARRRVEFF

D gene: TRBD1
clone size: -
V gene: TRBV28
J gene: TRBJ2-7
CDR3 DNA: TGTGCCAGCAGTTTAAGGACAGGGGGCCTTTACGAGCAGTACTTC
CDR3 protein: CASSLRTGGLYEQYF

D gene: TRBD2
clone size: -
V gene: TRBV5-1
J gene: TRBJ2-7
CDR3 DNA: TGCGCCAGCAGCCATAGCGGGAGGGGAGACGGCGAGCAGTACTTC
CDR3 protein: CASSHSGRGDGEQYF

D gene: -
clone size: -
V gene: TRBV11-2
J gene: TRBJ2-5
CDR3 DNA: TGTGCCAGCAGCTTAAGCGGTGGGGGAGAGACCCAGTACTTC
CDR3 protein: CASSLSGGGETQYF

D gene: -
clone size: -
V gene: TRBV7-9
J gene: TRBJ1-3
CDR3 DNA: TGTGCCAGCAGCCGAGGGTGGCGGCACACCATATATTTT
CDR3 protein: CASSRGWRHTIYF

D gene: -
clone size: -
V gene: TRBV18
J gene: TRBJ1-4
CDR3 DNA: TGTGCCAGCTCACCGCGCAGCGATAATGAAAAACTGTTTTTT
CDR3 protein: CASSPRSDNEKLFF

D gene: -
clone size: -
V gene: TRBV30
J gene: TRBJ1-1
CDR3 DNA: TGTGCCTGGGATCGTTCGAGGAACACTGAAGCTTTCTTT
CDR3 protein: CAWDRSRNTEAFF

D gene: -
clone size: -
V gene: TRBV27
J gene: TRBJ1-1
CDR3 DNA: TGTGCCAGCAGTTCGCGGGTGCTCACTGAAGCTTTCTTT
CDR3 protein: CASSSRVLTEAFF

D gene: TRBD1
clone size: -
V gene: TRBV7-9
J gene: TRBJ2-5
CDR3 DNA: TGTGCCAGCAGCTTATGGGCAGGGGGCAGCGAGACCCAGTACTTC
CDR3 protein: CASSLWAGGSETQYF

D gene: -
clone size: -
V gene: TRBV12-5
J gene: TRBJ2-3
CDR3 DNA: TGTGCTAGTGGTTTGGGGACAGCGTCCGCCACAGATACGCAGTATTTT
CDR3 protein: CASGLGTASATDTQYF

D gene: TRBD1
clone size: -
V gene: TRBV28
J gene: TRBJ1-2
CDR3 DNA: TGTGCCAGCAGTGGGCGGGGGACAGGGAAAGGCTACACCTTC
CDR3 protein: CASSGRGTGKGYTF

D gene: TRBD1
clone size: -
V gene: TRBV19
J gene: TRBJ1-1
CDR3 DNA: TGTGCCAGTACACCGGGACAGGGGGATCCGTGGGGGAACACTGAAGCTTTCTTT
CDR3 protein: CASTPGQGDPWGNTEAFF

D gene: -
clone size: -
V gene: TRBV29-1
J gene: TRBJ2-4
CDR3 DNA: TGCAGCGTTGTTAACGGGACCTTAGCCAAAAACATTCAGTACTTC
CDR3 protein: CSVVNGTLAKNIQYF

D gene: TRBD2
clone size: -
V gene: TRBV6-6
J gene: TRBJ2-7
CDR3 DNA: TGTGCCAGCAGCCCACGGGGGGGAGAGAGCGCTGAGCAGTACTTC
CDR3 protein: CASSPRGGESAEQYF

D gene: -
clone size: -
V gene: TRBV6-4
J gene: TRBJ2-5
CDR3 DNA: TGTGCCAGCACACAGACCCAGTACTTC
CDR3 protein: CASTQTQYF

D gene: TRBD2
clone size: -
V gene: TRBV5-1
J gene: TRBJ2-1
CDR3 DNA: TGCGCCAGCAGGGCTAGCGGGCCGACTCATAATTACAATGAGCAGTTCTTC
CDR3 protein: CASRASGPTHNYNEQFF

D gene: -
clone size: -
V gene: TRBV28
J gene: TRBJ1-6
CDR3 DNA: TGTGCCACCGAAACGCTATGGACAAGCTCCTATAATTCACCCCTCCACTTT
CDR3 protein: CATETLWTSSYNSPLHF

D gene: -
clone size: once
V gene: TRBV5-4
J gene: TRBJ2-3
CDR3 DNA: TGTGCCAGCAGCTTGGCCCTTAGCACAGATACGCAGTATTTT
CDR3 protein: CASSLALSTDTQYF

D gene: -
clone size: -
V gene: TRBV6-1
J gene: TRBJ2-2
CDR3 DNA: TGTGCCAGCAGTGGCTCCGGGGAGCTGTTTTTT
CDR3 protein: CASSGSGELFF